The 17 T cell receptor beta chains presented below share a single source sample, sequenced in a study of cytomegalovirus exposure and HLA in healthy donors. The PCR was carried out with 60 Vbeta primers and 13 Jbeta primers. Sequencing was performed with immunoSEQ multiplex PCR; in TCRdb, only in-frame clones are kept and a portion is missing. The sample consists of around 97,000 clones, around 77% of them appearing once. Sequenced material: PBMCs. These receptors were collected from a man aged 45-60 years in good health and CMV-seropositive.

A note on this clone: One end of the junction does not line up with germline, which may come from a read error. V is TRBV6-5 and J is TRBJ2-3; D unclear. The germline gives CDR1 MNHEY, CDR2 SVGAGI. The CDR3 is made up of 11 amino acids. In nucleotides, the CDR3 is TGTGCCAGCAGTTCCACAAATACGCAGTATTTT. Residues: CASSSTNTQYF.

CDR3 DNA sequence: TGTGCCAGCAGCCCTGGGACTAGCGGGAACGAGCAGTACTTC. It translates to CASSPGTSGNEQYF. This chain links TRBV14 with TRBJ2-5, with 13 bases aligning to TRBD2. The J call is in doubt because the DNA end fits TRBJ2-7 better. This CDR3 is 14 amino acids long. The germline gives CDR1 SGHDN, CDR2 FVKESK.

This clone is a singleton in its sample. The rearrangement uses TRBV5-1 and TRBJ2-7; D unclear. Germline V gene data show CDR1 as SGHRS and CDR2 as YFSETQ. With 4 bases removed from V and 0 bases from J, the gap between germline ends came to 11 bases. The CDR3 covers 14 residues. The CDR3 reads CASSTSQDSYEQYF. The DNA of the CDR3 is TGCGCCAGCAGCACGTCACAAGACTCCTACGAGCAGTACTTC.

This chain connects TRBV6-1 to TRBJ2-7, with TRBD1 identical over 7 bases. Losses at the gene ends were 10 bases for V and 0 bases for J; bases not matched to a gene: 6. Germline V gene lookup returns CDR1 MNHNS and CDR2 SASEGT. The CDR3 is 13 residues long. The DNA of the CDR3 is TGTGCCACCATGTCAGGGGGCTCCTACGAGCAGTACTTC. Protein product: CATMSGGSYEQYF.

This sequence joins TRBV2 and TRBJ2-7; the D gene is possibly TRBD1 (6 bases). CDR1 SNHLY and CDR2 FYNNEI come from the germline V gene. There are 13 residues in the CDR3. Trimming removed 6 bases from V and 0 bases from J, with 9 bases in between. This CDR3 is CASRGQASYEQYF. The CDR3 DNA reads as TGTGCCAGCAGGGGACAAGCCTCCTACGAGCAGTACTTC.

The CDR3 spells CASSPSGGGRANYGYTF. The CDR3 DNA follows: TGTGCCAGCTCACCAAGCGGGGGAGGCAGGGCTAACTATGGCTACACCTTC. The chain links TRBV18 to TRBJ1-2; maybe TRBD1 (5 bases). Trimming left V 2 bases short and J 0 bases short, with 16 bases between. The CDR3 has 17 residues. Germline-derived CDR1 and CDR2 are KGHSH and LQKENI.

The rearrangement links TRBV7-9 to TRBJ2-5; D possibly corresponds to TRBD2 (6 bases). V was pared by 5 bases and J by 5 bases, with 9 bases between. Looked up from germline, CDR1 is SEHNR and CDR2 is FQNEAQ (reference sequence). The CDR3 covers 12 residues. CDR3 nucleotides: TGTGCCAGCAGCCCCCGGGGGGAGACCCAGTACTTC. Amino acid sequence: CASSPRGETQYF. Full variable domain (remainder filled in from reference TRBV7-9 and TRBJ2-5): DTGVSQNPRHKITKRGQNVTFRCDPISEHNRLYWYRQTLGQGPEFLTYFQNEAQLEKSRLLSDRFSAERPKGSFSTLEIQRTEQGDSAMYLCASSPRGETQYFGPGTRLLVL.

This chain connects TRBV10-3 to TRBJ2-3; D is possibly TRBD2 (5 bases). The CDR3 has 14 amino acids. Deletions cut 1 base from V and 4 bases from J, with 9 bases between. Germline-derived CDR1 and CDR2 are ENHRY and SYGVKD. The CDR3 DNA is TGTGCCATCAGTGAGTACGGTAGCGCAGATACGCAGTATTTT. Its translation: CAISEYGSADTQYF.

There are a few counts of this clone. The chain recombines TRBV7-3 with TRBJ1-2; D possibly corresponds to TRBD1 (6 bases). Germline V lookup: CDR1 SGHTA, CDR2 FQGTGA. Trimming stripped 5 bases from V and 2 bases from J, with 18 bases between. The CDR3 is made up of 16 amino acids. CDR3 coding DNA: TGTGCCAGCAGCCCACGGGGGGGCGCAGGAAACTATGGCTACACCTTC. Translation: CASSPRGGAGNYGYTF.

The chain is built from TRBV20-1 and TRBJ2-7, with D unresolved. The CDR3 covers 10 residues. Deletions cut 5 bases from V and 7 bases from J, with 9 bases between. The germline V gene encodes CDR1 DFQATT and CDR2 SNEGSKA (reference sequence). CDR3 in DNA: TGCAGTGCTTCAGGTGGTGAGCAGTACTTC. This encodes CSASGGEQYF.

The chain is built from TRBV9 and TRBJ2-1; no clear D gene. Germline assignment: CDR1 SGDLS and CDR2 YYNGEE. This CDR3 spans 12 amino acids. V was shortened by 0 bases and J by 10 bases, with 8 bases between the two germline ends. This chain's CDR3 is CASSVDAFEQFF. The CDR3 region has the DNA TGTGCCAGCAGCGTAGATGCGTTCGAGCAGTTCTTC.

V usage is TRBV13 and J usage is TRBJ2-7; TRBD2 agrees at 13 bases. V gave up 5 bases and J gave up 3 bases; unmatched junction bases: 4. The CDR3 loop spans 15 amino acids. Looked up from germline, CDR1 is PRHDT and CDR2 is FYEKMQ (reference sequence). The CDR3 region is CASSGRTSGSYEQYF. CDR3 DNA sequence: TGTGCCAGCAGCGGGCGGACTAGCGGGAGCTACGAGCAGTACTTC.

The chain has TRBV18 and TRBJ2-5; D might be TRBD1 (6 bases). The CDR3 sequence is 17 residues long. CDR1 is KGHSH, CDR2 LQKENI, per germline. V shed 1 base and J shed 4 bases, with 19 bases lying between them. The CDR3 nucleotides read TGTGCCAGCTCACCACGACCTGATCCACAGGGTCGAGAGACCCAGTACTTC. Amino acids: CASSPRPDPQGRETQYF.

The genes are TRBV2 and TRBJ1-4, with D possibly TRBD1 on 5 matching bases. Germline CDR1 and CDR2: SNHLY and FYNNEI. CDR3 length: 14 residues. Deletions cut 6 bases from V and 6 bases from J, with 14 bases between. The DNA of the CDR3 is TGTGCCAGCAGGGGGGGGAAGGCCCATGAAAAACTGTTTTTT. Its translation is CASRGGKAHEKLFF.

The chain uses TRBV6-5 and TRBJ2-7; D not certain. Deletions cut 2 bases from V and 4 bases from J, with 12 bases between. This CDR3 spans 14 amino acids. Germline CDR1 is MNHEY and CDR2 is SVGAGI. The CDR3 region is CASSYARDGYEQYF. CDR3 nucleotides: TGTGCCAGCAGTTACGCCCGAGACGGGTACGAGCAGTACTTC.

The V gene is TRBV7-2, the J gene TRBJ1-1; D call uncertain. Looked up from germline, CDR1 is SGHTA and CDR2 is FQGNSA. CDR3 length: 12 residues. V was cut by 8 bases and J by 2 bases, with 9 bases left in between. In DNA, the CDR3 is TGTGCCAGCGGTCGGGGTAACACTGAAGCTTTCTTT. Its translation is CASGRGNTEAFF. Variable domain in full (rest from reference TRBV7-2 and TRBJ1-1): GAGVSQSPSNKVTEKGKDVELRCDPISGHTALYWYRQSLGQGLEFLIYFQGNSAPDKSGLPSDRFSAERTGGSVSTLTIQRTQQEDSAVYLCASGRGNTEAFFGQGTRLTVV.

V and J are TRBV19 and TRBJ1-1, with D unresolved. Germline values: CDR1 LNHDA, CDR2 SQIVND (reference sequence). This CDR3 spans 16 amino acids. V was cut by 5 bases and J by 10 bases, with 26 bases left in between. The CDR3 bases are TGTGCCAGTAGTCCCGGCGGAGTGTTCACAGTCGGAGGAGCTTTCTTT. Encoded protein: CASSPGGVFTVGGAFF.